The rows below give T cell receptor beta chains drawn from one sample of a study of Tregs in tolerant kidney transplant recipients. Generated by immunoSEQ multiplex PCR, the TCRdb table keeps only in-frame clones and is missing some. The sample holds some 21,000 clones; more than 65% are singletons and the top ten take about 23%. The specimen comprised CD8+ T cells from blood (PBMCs), sampled 6 months after the transplant. The receptors were gathered from a human patient who received a combined kidney and bone marrow transplant. Some T cells may possibly be graft donor cells. Both conserved end residues are part of each CDR3. The D gene is left open where the match is weak. Only some rows state a clone size, as once, few, many or a class for expanded clones.

J: TRBJ2-1; size: NA; D: TRBD1; V: TRBV30; DNA: TGTGCCGGGGCCGGGACAGGCCTATACAATGAGCAGTTCTTC; CDR3: CAGAGTGLYNEQFF
J: TRBJ1-1; size: NA; D: NA; V: TRBV19; DNA: TGTGCCAGTAGGCCCGGGAGGAACACTGAAGCTTTCTTT; CDR3: CASRPGRNTEAFF
J: TRBJ2-2; size: NA; D: NA; V: TRBV11-2; DNA: TGTGCCAGCAGCTGGCTGGGAGGGGGCACCGGGGAGCTGTTTTTT; CDR3: CASSWLGGGTGELFF
J: TRBJ2-7; size: NA; D: TRBD1; V: TRBV30; DNA: TGTGCCTGGAATAGGGCAGGGGGCGAGCAGTACTTC; CDR3: CAWNRAGGEQYF
J: TRBJ2-5; size: NA; D: NA; V: TRBV9; DNA: TGTGCCAGCAGCGTAGTGGGTGGGGGGAAAGAGACCCAGTACTTC; CDR3: CASSVVGGGKETQYF
J: TRBJ2-7; size: few; D: NA; V: TRBV2; DNA: TGTGCCAGCGGACGGGACTCGGAGGGCTCCTACGAGCAGTACTTC; CDR3: CASGRDSEGSYEQYF
J: TRBJ1-2; size: NA; D: NA; V: TRBV6-6; DNA: TGTGCCAGCAGTTACGGACTAACCAACTATGGCTACACCTTC; CDR3: CASSYGLTNYGYTF
J: TRBJ1-6; size: NA; D: NA; V: TRBV7-9; DNA: TGCGCCAGCAGCCAAGAAACAGCTAATTCACCCCTCCACTTT; CDR3: CASSQETANSPLHF
J: TRBJ2-5; size: NA; D: NA; V: TRBV7-8; DNA: TGTGCCAGCAGCCACCCGGGGGAGACTGGGCAGGAGACCCAGTACTTC; CDR3: CASSHPGETGQETQYF
J: TRBJ2-3; size: NA; D: TRBD2; V: TRBV4-2; DNA: TGTGCCAGCAGCCCCAGAGAGCGGGACACAGATACGCAGTATTTT; CDR3: CASSPRERDTDTQYF
J: TRBJ2-1; size: NA; D: TRBD2; V: TRBV6-7; DNA: TGTGCCAGCACCACGGGCGGACTAGCGGGAGTTGTCTATGAGCAGTTCTTC; CDR3: CASTTGGLAGVVYEQFF
J: TRBJ2-3; size: NA; D: TRBD1; V: TRBV6-1; DNA: TGTGCCAGCAGCGAACCCGGACAGGAGTTTAGAGATACGCAGTATTTT; CDR3: CASSEPGQEFRDTQYF
J: TRBJ1-5; size: medium-sized; D: NA; V: TRBV7-9; DNA: TGTGCCAGCAGCTTAGCAGCCTATGGAGAGAGTCAGCCCCAGCATTTT; CDR3: CASSLAAYGESQPQHF
J: TRBJ2-7; size: NA; D: TRBD2; V: TRBV30; DNA: TGTGCCTTCCTAGCGGGGGGGCGGGGTGAGCAGTACTTC; CDR3: CAFLAGGRGEQYF
J: TRBJ2-2; size: NA; D: TRBD1; V: TRBV7-3; DNA: TGTGCCAGCACCTTAGGGGGACAGAAGAACACCGGGGAGCTGTTTTTT; CDR3: CASTLGGQKNTGELFF
J: TRBJ1-3; size: NA; D: NA; V: TRBV6-1; DNA: TGTGCCAGCATAACGGGTTCTGGAAACACCATATATTTT; CDR3: CASITGSGNTIYF
J: TRBJ1-5; size: NA; D: NA; V: TRBV7-9; DNA: TGTGCCAGCAGCTTTTACAATCAGCCCCAGCATTTT; CDR3: CASSFYNQPQHF
J: TRBJ2-3; size: NA; D: TRBD1; V: TRBV7-9; DNA: TGTGCCAGCAGCTTAGGGCAGGGGGCTTACACAGATACGCAGTATTTT; CDR3: CASSLGQGAYTDTQYF
J: TRBJ2-1; size: once; D: TRBD2; V: TRBV7-3; DNA: TGTGCCAGCTCCAGCGGGAGGAGTGAGCAGTTCTTC; CDR3: CASSSGRSEQFF
J: TRBJ2-1; size: once; D: TRBD2; V: TRBV30; DNA: TGTGCTCTGGATGGGACTAGGTTCAACAATGAGCAGTTCTTC; CDR3: CALDGTRFNNEQFF
J: TRBJ2-1; size: NA; D: TRBD1; V: TRBV4-3; DNA: TGCGCCAGCAGCCAAACCGGGACAGGGAGCCATGAGCAGTTCTTC; CDR3: CASSQTGTGSHEQFF
J: TRBJ2-7; size: NA; D: NA; V: TRBV9; DNA: TGTGCCAGCAGCGTAGCTGGAGGGGGCGGCGACGAGCAGTACTTC; CDR3: CASSVAGGGGDEQYF
J: TRBJ2-1; size: NA; D: TRBD2; V: TRBV7-9; DNA: TGTGCCAGCAGCCCCCGGACTAGCGGATACAATGAGCAGTTCTTC; CDR3: CASSPRTSGYNEQFF
J: TRBJ2-1; size: NA; D: TRBD1; V: TRBV27; DNA: TGTGCCAGCAGTTCCATTGATAACAGGGGTGAGCAGTTCTTC; CDR3: CASSSIDNRGEQFF
J: TRBJ2-1; size: NA; D: TRBD2; V: TRBV4-3; DNA: TGCGCCAGCAGCCAAGAACCGGGACTAGCGCACAATGAGCAGTTCTTC; CDR3: CASSQEPGLAHNEQFF
J: TRBJ2-1; size: NA; D: NA; V: TRBV7-9; DNA: TGTGCCAGCAGCTTAGGTGCGGATGAGCAGTTCTTC; CDR3: CASSLGADEQFF
J: TRBJ2-3; size: NA; D: NA; V: TRBV7-9; DNA: TGTGCCAGCAGCTTAACTTCTAGCGCATCCACAGATACGCAGTATTTT; CDR3: CASSLTSSASTDTQYF
J: TRBJ1-4; size: few; D: TRBD1; V: TRBV13; DNA: TGTGCCAGCAGCAACGGGACAGGGGTGAGGGGAAAGCTGTTTTTT; CDR3: CASSNGTGVRGKLFF
J: TRBJ2-7; size: few; D: TRBD1; V: TRBV2; DNA: TGTGCCATACCGGGACAGAGCTCCTACGAGCAGTACTTC; CDR3: CAIPGQSSYEQYF
J: TRBJ1-2; size: NA; D: TRBD1; V: TRBV7-9; DNA: TGTGCCAGCAGCTTCGGCTCCGGGACAGGGGCCGTCTATGGCTACACCTTC; CDR3: CASSFGSGTGAVYGYTF
J: TRBJ2-7; size: NA; D: NA; V: TRBV7-9; DNA: TGTGCCAGCAGCTTAGGCAGCTACGAGCAGTACTTC; CDR3: CASSLGSYEQYF
J: TRBJ2-3; size: NA; D: TRBD2; V: TRBV9; DNA: TGTGCCAGCAGCGTAGCTCAACTAGCGGGAGTGGGGGATACGCAGTATTTT; CDR3: CASSVAQLAGVGDTQYF
J: TRBJ2-7; size: NA; D: TRBD2; V: TRBV14; DNA: TGTGCCAGCAGCCAAGAAGCGGGAGTGGACGAGCAGTACTTC; CDR3: CASSQEAGVDEQYF
J: TRBJ2-5; size: NA; D: NA; V: TRBV7-2; DNA: TGTGCCAGCAGCTTTCGGGACTACCAAGAGACCCAGTACTTC; CDR3: CASSFRDYQETQYF
J: TRBJ2-1; size: NA; D: NA; V: TRBV21-1; DNA: TGTGCCAGCAGTCCTAAGGGGGACTCCTACAATGAGCAGTTCTTC; CDR3: CASSPKGDSYNEQFF
J: TRBJ2-1; size: NA; D: NA; V: TRBV14; DNA: TGTGCCAGCAGCCAAGTGAAGGACTTGGGCAGGGGCCCACCCCTACACAATGAGCAGTTCTTC; CDR3: CASSQVKDLGRGPPLHNEQFF
J: TRBJ2-3; size: NA; D: TRBD1; V: TRBV19; DNA: TGTGCCAGTAGTGTAGGACAGGGAACAGATACGCAGTATTTT; CDR3: CASSVGQGTDTQYF
J: TRBJ2-7; size: NA; D: NA; V: TRBV6-5; DNA: TGTGCCAGCAGGGAACAGGGTTTGGCTTACTTC; CDR3: CASREQGLAYF
J: TRBJ1-4; size: NA; D: TRBD1; V: TRBV7-9; DNA: TGTGCCAGCAGCTTAAGGTCGAGGGGACAGGGTGTCGAGGATGAAAAACTGTTTTTT; CDR3: CASSLRSRGQGVEDEKLFF
J: TRBJ2-7; size: NA; D: NA; V: TRBV21-1; DNA: TGTGCCAGCAGCCCCTCCTGGGACAGGCCTGACTACGAGCAGTACTTC; CDR3: CASSPSWDRPDYEQYF
J: TRBJ1-1; size: NA; D: NA; V: TRBV19; DNA: TGTGCCAGTAGTACCGCAGGGTTCACTGAAGCTTTCTTT; CDR3: CASSTAGFTEAFF
J: TRBJ2-7; size: NA; D: NA; V: TRBV11-2; DNA: TGTGCCAGCAGCTTAGGAACATTCTCTTCCTACGAGCAGTACTTC; CDR3: CASSLGTFSSYEQYF
J: TRBJ2-7; size: NA; D: TRBD2; V: TRBV2; DNA: TGTGCCAGCATAGGACTAGCGGGAGTTGGAGAGCAGTACTTC; CDR3: CASIGLAGVGEQYF
J: TRBJ1-5; size: NA; D: NA; V: TRBV19; DNA: TGTGCCAGTAGTCGGACAGTGACGGGTCAGCCCCAGCATTTT; CDR3: CASSRTVTGQPQHF
J: TRBJ2-7; size: NA; D: TRBD1; V: TRBV28; DNA: TGTGCCAGCAAACCGGGACAGGGTTCCTACGAGCAGTACTTC; CDR3: CASKPGQGSYEQYF
J: TRBJ1-2; size: NA; D: NA; V: TRBV4-1; DNA: TGCGCCAGCAGCCAAGATAATTTGGTCAGGGGATATGGCTACACCTTC; CDR3: CASSQDNLVRGYGYTF
J: TRBJ2-1; size: NA; D: NA; V: TRBV6-4; DNA: TGTGCCAGCAGTGGATCAGACGAGGGAGAGCAGTTCTTC; CDR3: CASSGSDEGEQFF
J: TRBJ1-1; size: once; D: NA; V: TRBV13; DNA: TGTGCCAGCAGCTTACGGGGTGAAGCTTTCTTT; CDR3: CASSLRGEAFF
J: TRBJ2-2; size: NA; D: NA; V: TRBV9; DNA: TGTGCCAGCAGCGTAGAAGTGAGCACCGGGGAGCTGTTTTTT; CDR3: CASSVEVSTGELFF
J: TRBJ2-7; size: few; D: TRBD1; V: TRBV10-1; DNA: TGCGCCAGCAGGTGGACAGGGGATTGGCACGAGCAGTACTTC; CDR3: CASRWTGDWHEQYF
J: TRBJ2-3; size: NA; D: TRBD1; V: TRBV6-1; DNA: TGTGCCAGCAGTGTGGTAGGGGGCGCAGATACGCAGTATTTT; CDR3: CASSVVGGADTQYF